A selection of T cell receptor beta chains follows, all from one sample in a study of T cell responses to AZD1222 COVID-19 vaccine. Sequencing used immunoSEQ multiplex PCR; TCRdb keeps in-frame clones, though not all of them. Of 100,000 to 120,000 clones listed, around 92% were seen once; the top ten hold roughly 7.8%. The input for sequencing was peripheral blood, taken on day 0 of AZD1222 vaccination. All receptors derive from an adult in good health. The CDR3 runs from the conserved cysteine through the conserved F or W. The D gene is left open where the match is weak. Clone size is shown for a subset of rows, as once, few, many or a class of expanded clone.

v_call	d_call	clone_size	j_call	cdr3_nt	cdr3_aa
TRBV2	.	.	TRBJ2-2	TGTGCCAGCAGTGTGCTATTAGTCACCGGGGAGCTGTTTTTT	CASSVLLVTGELFF
TRBV5-5	.	.	TRBJ1-5	TGTGCCAGCAGCCTGGGACATAGCAATCAGCCCCAGCATTTT	CASSLGHSNQPQHF
TRBV21-1	.	few	TRBJ1-2	TGTGCCAGCAGCAGCGCAGGAGGGCCGACCAGGGCTCCGGGCTATGGCTACACCTTC	CASSSAGGPTRAPGYGYTF
TRBV5-4	.	.	TRBJ1-5	TGTGCCAGCAGCTTAGACCTCTCGCCAGATCAGCCCCAGCATTTT	CASSLDLSPDQPQHF
TRBV12-3/TRBV12-4	.	.	TRBJ2-3	TGTGCCAGCAGTTTAGATTTATATACGCAGTATTTT	CASSLDLYTQYF
TRBV2	.	.	TRBJ1-5	TGTGCCAGTGGAGGGGAGTATAGCAATCAGCCCCAGCATTTT	CASGGEYSNQPQHF
TRBV25-1	.	.	TRBJ1-1	TGTGCCAGCAGTACCACAGGGCGGAGCACTGAAGCTTTCTTT	CASSTTGRSTEAFF
TRBV27	TRBD1	.	TRBJ1-4	TGTGCCAGCCATGGGGGACCGGGACAGAGTAATGAAAAACTGTTTTTT	CASHGGPGQSNEKLFF
TRBV9	TRBD1	.	TRBJ1-2	TGTGCCAGCAGCAGAAGCGACAGGGGGCTTGGCTACACCTTC	CASSRSDRGLGYTF
TRBV6-1	.	.	TRBJ2-1	TGTGCCAGCAGTGATTCAGGGGCCCATGAGCAGTTCTTC	CASSDSGAHEQFF
TRBV29-1	.	.	TRBJ1-1	TGCAGCGTTGAAAAGCGAGGGGGGAAGACTGAAGCTTTCTTT	CSVEKRGGKTEAFF
TRBV3-1/TRBV3-2	TRBD2	.	TRBJ2-7	TGTGCCAGCAGCCAAGTAGGTCTAGCGGGGCACGAGCAGTACTTC	CASSQVGLAGHEQYF
TRBV5-4	TRBD1	.	TRBJ2-3	TGTGCCAGCAGCAGACAGGGGGCGCAGAGCCCAGATACGCAGTATTTT	CASSRQGAQSPDTQYF
TRBV1	.	.	TRBJ2-4	TGCACCAGCAGCCCTAAACTAGCGGACAAAATTCTAGCCAAAAACATTCAGTACTTC	CTSSPKLADKILAKNIQYF
TRBV30	.	.	TRBJ1-1	TGTGCCTGGGGCAGCACTGAAGCTTTCTTT	CAWGSTEAFF
TRBV19	.	.	TRBJ1-2	TGTGCCAGTAGTGGGCAGCACTATGGCTACACCTTC	CASSGQHYGYTF
TRBV19	.	.	TRBJ1-4	TGTGCCAGTAGTATCGATGGATCTGATGAAAAACTGTTTTTT	CASSIDGSDEKLFF
TRBV5-1	TRBD1	.	TRBJ2-7	TGCGCCAGCAGCAATGACAGGGTACTCGACGAGCAGTACTTC	CASSNDRVLDEQYF
TRBV6-5	.	.	TRBJ2-3	TGTGCCAGCAGTTACTCTCCGGGGGCTGGCACAGATACGCAGTATTTT	CASSYSPGAGTDTQYF
TRBV7-9	.	.	TRBJ2-2	TGTGCCAGCAGCTTAGTGATTATGGGGACCGGGGAGCTGTTTTTT	CASSLVIMGTGELFF
TRBV5-6	.	.	TRBJ1-3	TGTGCCAGCAGCTTGGGGGGGCCGGATGGAAACACCATATATTTT	CASSLGGPDGNTIYF
TRBV19	.	.	TRBJ1-2	TGTGCCAGTAGTATAGATCCCAGCTATGGCTACACCTTC	CASSIDPSYGYTF
TRBV12-5	.	.	TRBJ2-5	TGTGCTAGTGACGCCAGGGATTACCAAGAGACCCAGTACTTC	CASDARDYQETQYF
TRBV2	.	few	TRBJ1-2	TGTGCCAGCAGTGAAGGAAGCCTACCTAACTATGGCTACACCTTC	CASSEGSLPNYGYTF
TRBV7-3	.	.	TRBJ2-1	TGTGCCAGCAGCCCTGACGGGACCTCCTACAATGAGCAGTTCTTC	CASSPDGTSYNEQFF
TRBV7-9	.	.	TRBJ1-2	TGTGCCAGCAGCCCGCCCCAGACACTTGATGGCTACACCTTC	CASSPPQTLDGYTF
TRBV19	.	.	TRBJ1-5	TGTGCCAGTAGTCATCGGGGGAATCAGCCCCAGCATTTT	CASSHRGNQPQHF
TRBV11-3	.	.	TRBJ2-7	TGTGCCAGCAGCTGGGGGGCGACCTACGAGCAGTACTTC	CASSWGATYEQYF
TRBV7-6	.	once	TRBJ1-1	TGTGCCAGCAGCACTCTCATGGGGAACACTGAAGCTTTCTTT	CASSTLMGNTEAFF
TRBV6-5	TRBD1	.	TRBJ1-2	TGTGCCAGCAGTTACCGTTCGGGACAGCCTGTCACCTTC	CASSYRSGQPVTF
TRBV27	TRBD1	.	TRBJ1-1	TGTGCCAGCAGTACTACAGGGGGCCGCCGGAGTAGGTTT	CASSTTGGRRSRF
TRBV3-1/TRBV3-2	.	once	TRBJ2-7	TGTGCCAGCAGCCGCGGGAACCTATACGAGCAGTACTTC	CASSRGNLYEQYF
TRBV19	.	.	TRBJ1-6	TGTGCCAGTAGTCCGTGGGCCGAGAATTCACCCCTCCACTTT	CASSPWAENSPLHF
TRBV5-5	TRBD1	.	TRBJ1-1	TGTGCCAGCAGCTCCCGGGCGGGACAGGAAAACACTGAAGCTTTCTTT	CASSSRAGQENTEAFF
TRBV28	TRBD1	.	TRBJ1-1	TGTGCCAGCAGTTATCCGGGACAGGGAGTGAACACTGAAGCTTTCTTT	CASSYPGQGVNTEAFF
TRBV4-2	.	.	TRBJ2-3	TGTGCCAGCAGCCAAACAGGGCCCGCAGATACGCAGTATTTT	CASSQTGPADTQYF
TRBV7-2	TRBD2	.	TRBJ2-1	TGTGCCAGCCGCACTAGCGGGGGGCAACTTGAGCAGTTCTTC	CASRTSGGQLEQFF
TRBV28	TRBD1	.	TRBJ2-7	TGTGCCAGCAGGTCCGGGACAGGGGACGAGCAGTACTTC	CASRSGTGDEQYF
TRBV9	.	.	TRBJ1-1	TGTGCCAGCAGCGTAGGCGGGGATACTGAAGCTTTCTTT	CASSVGGDTEAFF
TRBV7-8	.	.	TRBJ1-1	TGTGCCAGCAGCTTTCCCCTGGACGGGAACACTGAAGCTTTCTTT	CASSFPLDGNTEAFF
TRBV7-9	TRBD2	.	TRBJ2-1	TGTGCCAGCAGCTTAGCGGTCGGGGGGGGTGACAATGAGCAGTTCTTC	CASSLAVGGGDNEQFF
TRBV29-1	TRBD1	.	TRBJ1-3	TGCAGCGCGCGACAGGGCTCTGGAAACACCATATATTTT	CSARQGSGNTIYF
TRBV2	TRBD1	.	TRBJ2-1	TGTGCCAGCAGTGCCCCCCGGGACAGGGTGGGCAATGAGCAGTTCTTC	CASSAPRDRVGNEQFF
TRBV30	.	.	TRBJ2-7	TGTGCCTGGGCCAAGCAGGGGCTCTCCGAGCAGTACTTC	CAWAKQGLSEQYF
TRBV11-3	.	.	TRBJ1-1	TGTGCCAGCAGCTTAGGGGTATTAGCGGGGTACACTGAAGCTTTCTTT	CASSLGVLAGYTEAFF
TRBV19	.	.	TRBJ2-7	TGTGCCAGTAGTTCTGAAAGAGGCGAGCAGTACTTC	CASSSERGEQYF
TRBV7-2	.	.	TRBJ1-1	TGTGCCAGCAGCTTAATGGCCATGAACACTGAAGCTTTCTTT	CASSLMAMNTEAFF
TRBV19	.	.	TRBJ2-7	TGTGCCAGTAGTTACGGGTCAGGGGCCACCTACGAGCAGTACTTC	CASSYGSGATYEQYF
TRBV6-1	.	.	TRBJ1-1	TGTGCCAGCAGTGAAGGGTTTAGGGGTACTGAAGCTTTCTTT	CASSEGFRGTEAFF
TRBV7-3	.	.	TRBJ1-5	TGTGCCAGCAGCTTAACTGGTGGCAATCAGCCCCAGCATTTT	CASSLTGGNQPQHF
TRBV27	TRBD2	once	TRBJ2-1	TGTGCCAGCAGTCCTCGACTAGCGGGATACAATGAGCAGTTCTTC	CASSPRLAGYNEQFF
TRBV30	.	.	TRBJ1-5	TGTGCCTGCGGCGGGGGGAGCAATCAGCCCCAGCATTTT	CACGGGSNQPQHF
TRBV23-1	TRBD1	.	TRBJ2-7	TGCGCCAGCAGTCAAGGGCCCTGGGACAGGGGGAGCTCCTACGAGCAGTACTTC	CASSQGPWDRGSSYEQYF
TRBV24-1	TRBD1	.	TRBJ2-1	TGTGCCACCAGTGATTCCGGACAGGGCTCCTACAATGAGCAGTTCTTC	CATSDSGQGSYNEQFF
TRBV28	.	.	TRBJ1-2	TGTGCCAGCAGTTTAGGCGGTGGAGGGGCGAGCTATGGCTACACCTTC	CASSLGGGGASYGYTF
TRBV6-5	.	.	TRBJ1-6	TGTGCCAGCACCCTGGACCTTTCCTATAATTCACCCCTCCACTTT	CASTLDLSYNSPLHF
TRBV10-1	.	.	TRBJ2-3	TGCGCCAGCAGTGGAAGGCAGGGGACAGATACGCAGTATTTT	CASSGRQGTDTQYF
TRBV7-3	.	.	TRBJ2-2	TGTGCCAGCAGCTCCCGTTCGACCACGAACACCGGGGAGCTGTTTTTT	CASSSRSTTNTGELFF
TRBV28	TRBD1	.	TRBJ1-4	TGTGCCAGCAGTTCCGGGACAGGGGGGAACGAAAAACTGTTTTTT	CASSSGTGGNEKLFF
TRBV24-1	TRBD1	.	TRBJ1-1	TGTGCCACCAGTGATTACAGGGGGGCTTTCTTT	CATSDYRGAFF